This TCR beta chain originates from a study of post-analysis software for immune sequencing data. The study, taken as a whole, reports: Patients had higher frequencies than controls of about five TRBV segments, including TRBV5-6, TRBV5-1 and TRBV20-1.

Trimming cost V 0 bases and J 3 bases, with 8 bases left between them. CDR3 length equals 14 residues. Germline V gives CDR1 MNHEY, CDR2 SVGAGI. This clonotype was detected a few times. Its antigen remains unidentified. Researchers reported that TCR beta cDNA libraries carried unique molecular identifiers. TCRdb redid the calling of the PCR reads with MiXCR, one entry per CDR3 protein. The data show more than 450,000 distinct CDR3 sequences, approximately 34% seen once. Sequencing used blood. This receptor was obtained from a girl under 18 with multiple sclerosis. The rearrangement uses TRBV6-5 and TRBJ2-5; tentative D call: TRBD2 (5 bases). CDR3 sequence (DNA): TGTGCCAGCAGTTACTCACGGGGAAAAGAGACCCAGTACTTC. This gives the protein CASSYSRGKETQYF.